A selection of T cell receptor beta chains follows, all from one sample in a study of T cell responses to AZD1222 COVID-19 vaccine. The repertoire was sequenced with immunoSEQ multiplex PCR; TCRdb's copy has only in-frame clones and lacks some. Of around 120,000 clones listed, 88% are singletons. The sample consisted of peripheral blood, taken 28 days after the second AZD1222 dose. The receptors shown here come from an adult who received the AZD1222 COVID-19 vaccine. Each CDR3 is given with its conserved first and last residue.

v_call	cdr3_aa
TRBV7-9	CASSFRDRGRDYGYTF
TRBV4-3	CASSQDGRRRSSYNEQFF
TRBV28	CASSVPGLAGAYRSYNEQFF
TRBV30	CAWSVRGLSTIYF
TRBV27	CASTPDGRFSPLHF
TRBV3-1/TRBV3-2	CASSLGTDSFYEQYF
TRBV11-3	CASSLMVGSNEQFF
TRBV7-9	CASSLREWNTEAFF
TRBV12-3/TRBV12-4	CATSHGTDTQYF
TRBV11-3	CASSLGPTGFEAFF
TRBV30	CAIGAEAFF
TRBV5-1	CASSLGGQGGFVYEQYF
TRBV4-1	CASSQARAQGGDTQYF
TRBV20-1	CSASTSEQYF
TRBV10-3	CAIKTGDQPQHF
TRBV6-2/TRBV6-3	CASSYFGTGGDNSPLHF
TRBV28	CASSSLLRAYNSPLHF
TRBV11-2	CASSPDRANGNEQFF
TRBV27	CASSLGLGKNTQYF
TRBV6-2/TRBV6-3	CASSYSPRTDTQYF
TRBV2	CASRRGLAEQGEQFF
TRBV7-3	CASSLAGGLRDTQYF
TRBV10-3	CAISELGSGANVLTF
TRBV29-1	CSLIKGAGGTEAFF
TRBV7-2	CASSLTGVGEKETQYF
TRBV3-1/TRBV3-2	CASSLNVGGWTEAFF
TRBV4-2	CASSPSMQGNSPLHF
TRBV10-3	CAISGGGGYEQYF
TRBV5-4	CASSLELAGTQYF
TRBV7-7	CASSLALAGGTGELFF
TRBV7-2	CASSTYALTFF
TRBV30	CAWGRDEAFF
TRBV5-4	CASSLELAGVTDTQYF
TRBV23-1	CASSRSETLGMTEAFF
TRBV7-2	CASSLAWDRASGGFTDTQYF
TRBV30	CAWSLEGHSPLHF
TRBV5-1	CASSSGQPGELFF
TRBV25-1	CASSEFDRRKDPDKYTF
TRBV28	CASRDEVKRDQPQHF
TRBV2	CASSGQTLYNGYTF
TRBV7-3	CASSPWGRTSTDTQYF
TRBV6-1	CASSEAPGSRAFF
TRBV5-1	CASSLDRAMNTEAFF